This entry is about one T cell receptor (beta chain). Antigen unknown. Trimming shortened V by 1 base and J by 3 bases, and 9 bases separated the two germline ends. Germline lookup yields CDR1 MNHNS and CDR2 SASEGT. This CDR3 spans 14 amino acids. The sample comes from a study of immune evolution from preneoplasia to lung adenocarcinoma. Study-level results: Normal lung had the highest top T cell clone frequencies.

Repertoires were generated with immunoSEQ multiplex PCR, while TCRdb's copy carries only in-frame clones and drops some. This table holds about 5,500 clones, around 78% found once. The sequence was collected from a person aged 65-85 years with lung adenocarcinoma. The V gene is TRBV6-1, the J gene TRBJ2-5; the D gene is possibly TRBD1 (5 bases). The source material was FFPE adjacent normal lung tissue. The CDR3 DNA reads as TGTGCCAGCAGTGAAGGTGACAGAAAAGAGACCCAGTACTTC. This translates into CASSEGDRKETQYF.